One and the same sample provided the 11 T cell receptor beta chains below, sequenced in a study of cytomegalovirus exposure and HLA in healthy donors. The PCR contained 60 Vbeta and 13 Jbeta primers. Using immunoSEQ multiplex PCR, the repertoire was profiled, and TCRdb retains in-frame clones only, with some absent. Of about 140,000 clones in the sample, over 60% are singletons; the top ten hold approximately 2.1%. The sample taken for sequencing was PBMCs. These receptors originate from a man aged 40-49 years in good health and CMV-seronegative.

V gene TRBV19 combines with J gene TRBJ1-2; 7 nucleotides match TRBD1. V trimming: 5 bases; J trimming: 4 bases; junction bases outside the gene matches: 7. The CDR3 sequence is 14 residues long. Per germline, CDR1 LNHDA and CDR2 SQIVND (reference sequence). The DNA of the CDR3 is TGTGCCAGTAGTCCCGCCGACAGGGTCTATGGCTACACCTTC. Protein: CASSPADRVYGYTF.

DNA for the CDR3: TGTGCCAGCAGTTACACGGGATCCCCAGATACGCAGTATTTT. Translation: CASSYTGSPDTQYF. The gene calls are TRBV6-6 and TRBJ2-3, with D possibly TRBD2 on 5 matching bases. The V gene's germline CDR1 is MNHNY and CDR2 SVGAGI (reference sequence). The length of the CDR3 is 14 residues. V lost 2 bases to trimming and J lost 4 bases, with 10 bases between them.

This clone came up a few times. The chain has TRBV11-2 and TRBJ1-6; 7 positions agree with TRBD1. J gave up 0 bases and V 5 bases, and 10 bases lay outside the gene matches. The CDR3 length is 18 residues. Germline V gene data show CDR1 as SGHAT and CDR2 as FQNNGV. The CDR3 reads CASSPTGDLSSYNSPLHF. The CDR3 coding sequence is TGTGCCAGCAGCCCTACAGGGGACCTTAGCTCCTATAATTCACCCCTCCACTTT. The whole variable domain, remainder taken from reference TRBV11-2 and TRBJ1-6, is EAGVAQSPRYKIIEKRQSVAFWCNPISGHATLYWYQQILGQGPKLLIQFQNNGVVDDSQLPKDRFSAERLKGVDSTLKIQPAKLEDSAVYLCASSPTGDLSSYNSPLHFGNGTRLTVT.

The V call is TRBV4-1, the J call TRBJ2-3; TRBD2 is a possible D gene (5 bases). Germline V gives CDR1 MGHRA, CDR2 YSYEKL. The CDR3 is 12 amino acids. V was clipped by 0 bases and J by 10 bases, with 8 bases between them. This CDR3 reads CASSQDTGSQYF. The DNA of the CDR3 is TGCGCCAGCAGCCAAGATACGGGATCGCAGTATTTT.

Here the CDR3 reads CASSEGGTGGGYTF. In nucleotides, the CDR3 is TGTGCCAGCAGTGAAGGGGGGACAGGGGGAGGCTACACCTTC. The rearrangement uses TRBV6-1 and TRBJ1-2; 11 bases align to TRBD1. Germline assignment: CDR1 MNHNS and CDR2 SASEGT. J was trimmed by 8 bases and V by 1 base; bases with no gene match: 3. This CDR3 region has 14 residues.

The gene calls are TRBV5-1 and TRBJ2-5; TRBD2 matches 10 bases. V gave up 3 bases and J gave up 4 bases; unmatched junction bases: 3. In germline, CDR1 is SGHRS, CDR2 YFSETQ. The CDR3 has 14 residues. The DNA of the CDR3 is TGCGCCAGCAGCTCAGCGGGGGGGTCAGAGACCCAGTACTTC. It codes for CASSSAGGSETQYF.

The CDR3 nucleotides read TGTGCCAGCAGCTCTCAGGGGCCGGACGGGGAGCTGTTTTTT. Amino acid sequence: CASSSQGPDGELFF. The J gene is TRBJ2-2, the V gene TRBV9, with TRBD1 as a possible D gene (6 bases). Germline V gives CDR1 SGDLS, CDR2 YYNGEE. The V end lost 4 bases, the J end lost 7 bases, and 14 bases lay between the germline ends. The length of the CDR3 is 14 residues. Together with reference TRBV9 and TRBJ2-2, the CDR3 gives the full variable domain: DSGVTQTPKHLITATGQRVTLRCSPRSGDLSVYWYQQSLDQGLQFLIQYYNGEERAKGNILERFSAQQFPDLHSELNLSSLELGDSALYFCASSSQGPDGELFFGEGSRLTVL.

V gene TRBV18 combines with J gene TRBJ1-6; TRBD1 aligns across 9 bases. Germline V gene data show CDR1 as KGHSH and CDR2 as LQKENI. There are 16 residues in the CDR3. The V gene end was trimmed by 4 bases and the J gene end by 6 bases; junction bases not matched to a gene: 7. CDR3 in amino acids: CASSRAQGASNSPLHF. For the CDR3, the DNA is TGTGCCAGCTCACGCGCACAGGGGGCAAGTAATTCACCCCTCCACTTT.

This chain joins TRBV5-1 and TRBJ1-2; 8 nucleotides align to TRBD1. V trimming: 3 bases; J trimming: 0 bases; junction bases outside the gene matches: 7. The length of the CDR3 is 16 residues. Germline assignment: CDR1 SGHRS and CDR2 YFSETQ. The CDR3 spells CASSSQQGGANYGYTF. CDR3 nucleotide sequence: TGCGCCAGCAGCTCTCAACAGGGGGGAGCTAACTATGGCTACACCTTC.

This clone was seen only once. The genes are TRBV9 and TRBJ1-2, with 9 positions matching TRBD1. J lost 4 bases, V lost 3 bases, and 13 bases had no gene match. There are 17 residues in the CDR3. The germline V gene has CDR1 SGDLS and CDR2 YYNGEE. CDR3 nucleotide sequence: TGTGCCAGCAGCGGAACCGGGACAGGGCGTGCGGGCTATGGCTACACCTTC. Translated: CASSGTGTGRAGYGYTF.

The V call is TRBV10-3, the J call TRBJ2-7; 10 bases line up with TRBD2. Germline CDR1 ENHRY, CDR2 SYGVKD. The CDR3 consists of 15 residues. V shed 6 bases, J shed 0 bases, and the junction held 5 bases outside the gene matches. The CDR3 is CAIRPSGGASYEQYF. The CDR3 region has the DNA TGTGCCATCAGGCCCAGCGGGGGGGCCTCCTACGAGCAGTACTTC.